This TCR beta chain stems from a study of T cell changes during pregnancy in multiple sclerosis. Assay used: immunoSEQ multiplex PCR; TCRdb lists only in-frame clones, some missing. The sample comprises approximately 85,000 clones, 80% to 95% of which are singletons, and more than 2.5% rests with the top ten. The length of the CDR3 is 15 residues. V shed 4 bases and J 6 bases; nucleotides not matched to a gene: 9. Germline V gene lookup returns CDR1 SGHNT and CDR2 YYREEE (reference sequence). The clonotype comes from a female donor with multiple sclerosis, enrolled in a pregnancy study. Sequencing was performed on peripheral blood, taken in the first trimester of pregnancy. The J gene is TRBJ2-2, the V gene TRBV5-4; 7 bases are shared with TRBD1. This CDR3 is CASSLRQGAAGELFF. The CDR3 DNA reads TGTGCCAGCAGCCTAAGACAGGGAGCGGCCGGGGAGCTGTTTTTT.